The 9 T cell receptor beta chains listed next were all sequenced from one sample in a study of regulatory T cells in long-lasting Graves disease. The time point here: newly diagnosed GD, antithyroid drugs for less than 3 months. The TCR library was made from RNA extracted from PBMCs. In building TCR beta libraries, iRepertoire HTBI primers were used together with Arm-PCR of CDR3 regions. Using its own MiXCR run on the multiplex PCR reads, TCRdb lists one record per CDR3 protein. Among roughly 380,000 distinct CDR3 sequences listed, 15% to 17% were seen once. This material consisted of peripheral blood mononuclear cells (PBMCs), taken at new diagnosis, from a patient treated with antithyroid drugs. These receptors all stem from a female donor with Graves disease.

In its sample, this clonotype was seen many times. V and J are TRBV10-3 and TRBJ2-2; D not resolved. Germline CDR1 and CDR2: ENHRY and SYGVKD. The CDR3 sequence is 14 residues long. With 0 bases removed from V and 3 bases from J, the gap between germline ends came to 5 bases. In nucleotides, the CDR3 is TGTGCCATCAGTGAGTCGTCAGACACCGGGGAGCTGTTTTTT. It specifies CAISESSDTGELFF.

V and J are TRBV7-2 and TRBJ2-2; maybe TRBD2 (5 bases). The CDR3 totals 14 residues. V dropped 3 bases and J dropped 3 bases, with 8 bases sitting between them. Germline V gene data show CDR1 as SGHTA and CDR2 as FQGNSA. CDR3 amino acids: CASSLVAHTGELFF. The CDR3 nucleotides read TGTGCCAGCAGCTTGGTAGCGCACACCGGGGAGCTGTTTTTT.

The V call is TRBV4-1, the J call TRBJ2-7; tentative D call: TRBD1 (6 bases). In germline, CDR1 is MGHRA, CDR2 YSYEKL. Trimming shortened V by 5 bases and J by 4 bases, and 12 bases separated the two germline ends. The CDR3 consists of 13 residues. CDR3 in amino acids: CASSSGTSYEQYF. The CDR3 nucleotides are TGCGCCAGCAGCTCCGGGACATCTTACGAGCAGTACTTC.

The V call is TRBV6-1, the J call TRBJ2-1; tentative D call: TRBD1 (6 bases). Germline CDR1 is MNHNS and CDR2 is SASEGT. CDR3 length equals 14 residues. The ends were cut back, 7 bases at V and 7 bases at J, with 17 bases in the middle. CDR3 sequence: CASTPGHKGNEQFF. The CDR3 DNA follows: TGTGCCAGCACTCCGGGACATAAGGGGAATGAGCAGTTCTTC.

The CDR3 nucleotides are TGTGCCACCAATCAGGGAACAACCGGGGAGCTGTTTTTT. As protein: CATNQGTTGELFF. The chain carries TRBV24-1 and TRBJ2-2; a possible D gene is TRBD1 (5 bases). Trimming stripped 8 bases from V and 5 bases from J, with 11 bases between. Germline V gives CDR1 KGHDR, CDR2 SFDVKD. This CDR3 has 13 amino acids.

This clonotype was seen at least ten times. The CDR3 bases are TGTGCCAGCAGCTTTGCCAAAAACATTCAGTACTTC. Protein product: CASSFAKNIQYF. The J gene is TRBJ2-4, the V gene TRBV7-9; D unclear. Germline V lookup: CDR1 SEHNR, CDR2 FQNEAQ (reference sequence). Trimming cost V 3 bases and J 1 base, with 1 base left between them. CDR3 size: 12 residues.

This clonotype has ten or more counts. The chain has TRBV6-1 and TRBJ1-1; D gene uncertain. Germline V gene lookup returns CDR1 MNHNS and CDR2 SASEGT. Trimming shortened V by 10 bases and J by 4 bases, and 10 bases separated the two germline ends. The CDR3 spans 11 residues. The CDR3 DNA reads TGTGCCACCCAAGCCCTCACTGAAGCTTTCTTT. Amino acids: CATQALTEAFF.

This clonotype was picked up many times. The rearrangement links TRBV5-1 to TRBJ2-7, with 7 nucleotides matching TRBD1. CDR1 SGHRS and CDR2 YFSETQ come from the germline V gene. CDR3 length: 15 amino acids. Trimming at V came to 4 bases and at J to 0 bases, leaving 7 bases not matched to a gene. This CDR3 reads CASSPGTANSYEQYF. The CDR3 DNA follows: TGCGCCAGCAGCCCGGGGACAGCTAACTCCTACGAGCAGTACTTC.

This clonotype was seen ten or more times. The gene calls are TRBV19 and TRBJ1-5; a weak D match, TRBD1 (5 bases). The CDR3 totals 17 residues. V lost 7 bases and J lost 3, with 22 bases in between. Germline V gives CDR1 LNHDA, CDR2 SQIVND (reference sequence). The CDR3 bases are TGTGCCAGTACCTATAGGGCCGGGCCAGGGCACAATCAGCCCCAGCATTTT. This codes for CASTYRAGPGHNQPQHF.